Here is one T cell receptor beta chain with its context. Its antigen remains unidentified. The sample is drawn from a study of radiation and T cells in renal cell carcinoma. General study findings and limits: Pretreatment tumor biopsies were lacking, so baseline clonotypes are unknown.

Indicated time point: blood 2 weeks post-SBRT. The treatment here: 15 Gy SBRT to primary tumor, nephrectomy 4 weeks later. Blood was sampled at baseline, 2 weeks and 4 weeks after SBRT. Clear cell pathology was present in this patient's renal cell carcinoma. Trimming pared 2 bases from V and 3 bases from J, leaving 11 bases between. Germline CDR1 reads LNHDA; CDR2 reads SQIVND (reference sequence). There are 15 residues in the CDR3. The protocol was immunoSEQ multiplex PCR, while the TCRdb copy is restricted to in-frame clones and leaves out a portion. The table lists 100,000 to 150,000 clones, around 90% of them singletons.

This sequence was found in a woman aged 70-85 years with renal cell carcinoma. This specimen consisted of blood, obtained from a patient whose treatment included radiotherapy and nephrectomy. V usage is TRBV19 and J usage is TRBJ1-5; TRBD1 might be the D (6 bases). CDR3 residues: CASSIHRTDNQPQHF. In DNA form, the CDR3 reads TGTGCCAGTAGTATACACCGGACAGACAATCAGCCCCAGCATTTT. Drawing the rest from reference TRBV19 and TRBJ1-5, the complete variable domain is DGGITQSPKYLFRKEGQNVTLSCEQNLNHDAMYWYRQDPGQGLRLIYYSQIVNDFQKGDIAEGYSVSREKKESFPLTVTSAQKNPTAFYLCASSIHRTDNQPQHFGDGTRLSIL.